This T cell receptor (beta chain) was captured in a study of CD8 T cells in Susac syndrome. Study-wide points: The study's TCR sequencing and HLA analysis drew on a certain number of individuals. That number was acknowledged as relatively small.

Points on this clonotype: Its specificity is not known.

It was with random hexamers that 0.5 to 1 ug RNA was reverse transcribed. The amplification used immunoSEQ multiplex PCR on TCR beta CDR3; it spanned 54 Vbeta and 13 Jbeta. TCRdb re-derived calls from the immunoSEQ multiplex PCR reads in MiXCR, one entry per CDR3 protein. The table lists over 300,000 distinct CDR3 sequences, 92% of them singletons. V lost 6 bases, J lost 8 bases, and 14 bases lay in between. CDR1 and CDR2 (germline): DFQATT, SNEGSKA (reference sequence). This CDR3 has 12 residues. Sequenced material: CD4+ T cells from PBMCs. The chain carries TRBV20-1 and TRBJ2-1; tentative D call: TRBD1 (6 bases). The TCR comes from a human donor with multiple sclerosis. The CDR3 region is CSAGLDRHEQFF. CDR3 coding DNA: TGCAGTGCCGGCCTAGACAGGCATGAGCAGTTCTTC.